Each of the 10 T cell receptor beta chains below was sequenced from the same sample in a study of blood T cell repertoires in COVID-19. Data came from immunoSEQ multiplex PCR; TCRdb stores just in-frame clones and leaves some out. The sample lists some 300,000 clones; roughly nine tenths were seen once. The material sequenced was PBMCs or T cells enriched from blood (not recorded which). The source is a woman aged 30 to 39 who had recovered from COVID-19.

The rearrangement uses TRBV7-9 and TRBJ2-5, with a possible D match to TRBD2 (5 bases). CDR1 and CDR2 (germline): SEHNR, FQNEAQ (reference sequence). The CDR3 runs 15 residues. Trimming removed 5 bases at V and 2 bases at J, with 15 bases between. CDR3 sequence: CASSLGPPGQETQYF. As DNA, the CDR3 is TGTGCCAGCAGCCTAGGACCCCCGGGGCAAGAGACCCAGTACTTC.

V and J are TRBV7-2 and TRBJ1-6; D is undetermined. Germline CDR1 reads SGHTA; CDR2 reads FQGNSA. V lost 4 bases and J 7 bases, leaving 14 bases between the germline ends. The CDR3 contains 15 residues. CDR3 sequence reads: CASSSGRGGNSPLHF. The CDR3 nucleotides read TGTGCCAGCAGCTCTGGTCGGGGAGGGAATTCACCCCTCCACTTT.

The rearrangement uses TRBV28 and TRBJ2-2; D is possibly TRBD2 (7 bases). V was trimmed by 5 bases and J by 3 bases, leaving 19 bases between them. CDR1 and CDR2 (germline): MDHEN, SYDVKM. The length of the CDR3 is 17 residues. This CDR3 is CASSLPLGGPDTGELFF. The CDR3, as DNA: TGTGCCAGCAGTCTCCCCCTCGGGGGGCCTGACACCGGGGAGCTGTTTTTT.

This chain uses TRBV19 with TRBJ2-7; no firm D call. Trimming left V 3 bases short and J 4 bases short, with 10 bases between. From germline, CDR1 is LNHDA and CDR2 SQIVND (reference sequence). The CDR3 has 13 amino acids. CDR3 sequence: CASSIHRAYEQYF. The CDR3 DNA reads as TGTGCCAGTAGTATTCACAGAGCTTACGAGCAGTACTTC.

This chain joins TRBV5-6 and TRBJ1-2; perhaps TRBD1 as D (5 bases). This CDR3 region has 13 residues. Trimming left V 1 base short and J 2 bases short, with 6 bases between. Germline V gene sequence: CDR1 SGHDT, CDR2 YYEEEE. The CDR3 nucleotides are TGTGCCAGCAGCTTGTCAGGGAACTATGGCTACACCTTC. It translates to CASSLSGNYGYTF.

V is TRBV13 and J is TRBJ2-1; 11 nucleotides agree with TRBD2. The CDR3 loop spans 17 amino acids. V dropped 5 bases and J dropped 0; count of bases not matched to a gene: 6. Germline CDR1 is PRHDT and CDR2 is FYEKMQ (reference sequence). CDR3 sequence: CASSRLTSGVSYNEQFF. In DNA, the CDR3 is TGTGCCAGCAGCCGCCTGACTAGCGGGGTCTCCTACAATGAGCAGTTCTTC.

The chain carries TRBV30 and TRBJ1-3, with D uncertain. CDR3 length equals 12 residues. Germline V gives CDR1 GTSNPN, CDR2 SVGIG (reference sequence). Trimming took off 4 bases at V and 0 bases at J, with 4 bases between the two ends. CDR3 in amino acids: CAWTGSGNTIYF. CDR3 bases: TGTGCCTGGACAGGCTCTGGAAACACCATATATTTT.

The chain uses TRBV7-2 and TRBJ1-3, with D possibly matching TRBD1 (5 bases). The CDR3 loop spans 17 amino acids. The germline gives CDR1 SGHTA, CDR2 FQGNSA. Trimming stripped 0 bases from V and 4 bases from J, with 16 bases between. This chain's CDR3 is CASSLAPARALGNTIYF. In DNA, the CDR3 is TGTGCCAGCAGCTTAGCGCCCGCCAGGGCGTTAGGAAACACCATATATTTT.

This clone showed up just once. CDR3 sequence: CASSSGQTGSGNTIYF. The DNA for the CDR3 is TGTGCCAGCAGTTCCGGACAGACAGGCTCTGGAAACACCATATATTTT. The chain has TRBV28 and TRBJ1-3, with TRBD1 as a possible D gene (6 bases). This CDR3 is 16 amino acids long. Germline V gene lookup returns CDR1 MDHEN and CDR2 SYDVKM. V lost 4 bases, J lost 0 bases, and 13 bases lay in between.

This chain links TRBV2 with TRBJ1-1; TRBD1 is a possible D gene (5 bases). The CDR3 covers 16 residues. CDR1 and CDR2 (germline): SNHLY, FYNNEI. V was shortened by 4 bases and J by 0 bases, with 15 bases between the two germline ends. As DNA, the CDR3 is TGTGCCAGCAGTGTTCGAAGGGGTCAGATGAACACTGAAGCTTTCTTT. Residues: CASSVRRGQMNTEAFF.